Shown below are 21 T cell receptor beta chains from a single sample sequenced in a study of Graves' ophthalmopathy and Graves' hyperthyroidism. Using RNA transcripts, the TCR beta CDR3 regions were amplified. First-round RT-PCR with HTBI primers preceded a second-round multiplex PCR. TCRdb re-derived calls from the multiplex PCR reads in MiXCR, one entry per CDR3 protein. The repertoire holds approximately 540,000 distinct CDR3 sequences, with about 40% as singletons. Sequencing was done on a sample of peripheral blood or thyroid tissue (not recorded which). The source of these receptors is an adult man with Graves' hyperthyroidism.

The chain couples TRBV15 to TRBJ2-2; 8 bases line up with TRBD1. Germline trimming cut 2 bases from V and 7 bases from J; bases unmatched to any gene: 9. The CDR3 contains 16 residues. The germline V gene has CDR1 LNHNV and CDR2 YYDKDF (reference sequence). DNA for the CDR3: TGTGCCACCAGCAGACAACCCGGGACAGGCGTCGGGGAGCTGTTTTTT. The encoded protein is CATSRQPGTGVGELFF.

The CDR3 DNA sequence: TGTGCCAGCAATGGAGCGGGACTAGCCCAAGAGACCCAGTACTTC. Protein product: CASNGAGLAQETQYF. The chain links TRBV2 to TRBJ2-5; 9 nucleotides match TRBD2. CDR1 is SNHLY, CDR2 FYNNEI, per germline. The junction had 7 bases not matched to a gene; V was cut back by 7 bases and J by 1 base. The CDR3 covers 15 residues.

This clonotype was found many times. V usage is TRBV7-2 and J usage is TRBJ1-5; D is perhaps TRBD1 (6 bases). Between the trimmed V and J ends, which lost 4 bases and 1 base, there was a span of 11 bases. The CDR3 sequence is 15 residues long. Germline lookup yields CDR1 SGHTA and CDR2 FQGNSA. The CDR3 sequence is CASSSTGWSNQPQHF. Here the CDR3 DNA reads TGTGCCAGCAGCTCCACAGGGTGGAGCAATCAGCCCCAGCATTTT.

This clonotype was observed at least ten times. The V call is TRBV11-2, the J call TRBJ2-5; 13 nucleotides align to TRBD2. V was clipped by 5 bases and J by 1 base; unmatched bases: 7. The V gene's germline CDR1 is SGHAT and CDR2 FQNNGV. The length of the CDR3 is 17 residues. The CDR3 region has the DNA TGTGCCAGCAGCCTCTTACTAGCGGGAGGGCCCCAAGAGACCCAGTACTTC. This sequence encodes CASSLLLAGGPQETQYF.

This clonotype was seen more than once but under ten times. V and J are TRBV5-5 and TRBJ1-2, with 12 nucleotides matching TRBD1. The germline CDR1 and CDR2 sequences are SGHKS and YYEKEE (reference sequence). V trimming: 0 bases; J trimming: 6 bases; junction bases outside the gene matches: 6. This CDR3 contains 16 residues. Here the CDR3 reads CASSLARGTGGNGYTF. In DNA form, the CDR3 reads TGTGCCAGCAGCTTGGCCCGGGGGACAGGGGGCAATGGCTACACCTTC.

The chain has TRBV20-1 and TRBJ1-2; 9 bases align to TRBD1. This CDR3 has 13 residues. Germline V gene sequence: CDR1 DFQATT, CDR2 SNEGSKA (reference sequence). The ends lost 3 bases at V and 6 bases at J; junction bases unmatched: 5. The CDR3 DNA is TGCAGTGCTAGGAACAGGGGGCGGAATGGCTACACCTTC. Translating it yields CSARNRGRNGYTF.

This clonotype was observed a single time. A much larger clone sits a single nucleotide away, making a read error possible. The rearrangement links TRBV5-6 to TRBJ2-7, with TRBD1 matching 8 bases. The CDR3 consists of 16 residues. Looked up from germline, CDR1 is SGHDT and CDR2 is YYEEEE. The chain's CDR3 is CAGSLLVGQGSYEQYF. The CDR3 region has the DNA TGTGCCGGCAGCTTGCTGGTTGGACAGGGCTCCTACGAGCAGTACTTC.

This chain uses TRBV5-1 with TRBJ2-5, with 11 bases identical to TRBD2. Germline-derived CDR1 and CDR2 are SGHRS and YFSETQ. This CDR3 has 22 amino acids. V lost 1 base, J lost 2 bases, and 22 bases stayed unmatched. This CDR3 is CASSLSTLILAGDVVRQETQYF. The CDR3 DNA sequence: TGCGCCAGCAGCTTGTCGACATTGATACTAGCGGGAGACGTGGTGCGGCAAGAGACCCAGTACTTC. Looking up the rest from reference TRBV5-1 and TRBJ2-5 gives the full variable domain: KAGVTQTPRYLIKTRGQQVTLSCSPISGHRSVSWYQQTPGQGLQFLFEYFSETQRNKGNFPGRFSGRQFSNSRSEMNVSTLELGDSALYLCASSLSTLILAGDVVRQETQYFGPGTRLLVL.

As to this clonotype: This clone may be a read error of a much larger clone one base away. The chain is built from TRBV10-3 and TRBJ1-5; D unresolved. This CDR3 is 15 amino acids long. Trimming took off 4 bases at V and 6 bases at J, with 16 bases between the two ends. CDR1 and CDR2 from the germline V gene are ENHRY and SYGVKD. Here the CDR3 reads CAISGTAGKSQPQHF. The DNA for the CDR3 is TGTGCCATCAGTGGGACGGCCGGGAAGAGTCAGCCCCAGCATTTT.

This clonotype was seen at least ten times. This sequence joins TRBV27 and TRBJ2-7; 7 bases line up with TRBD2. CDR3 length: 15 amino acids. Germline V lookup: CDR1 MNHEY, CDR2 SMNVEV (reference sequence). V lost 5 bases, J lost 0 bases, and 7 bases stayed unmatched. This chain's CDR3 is CASSPGLVPSYEQYF. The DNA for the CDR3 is TGTGCCAGCAGTCCCGGACTAGTCCCCTCCTACGAGCAGTACTTC.

CDR3 amino acids: CAWSISDRVDTGELFF. The CDR3 DNA follows: TGTGCCTGGAGTATATCGGACAGGGTCGACACCGGGGAGCTGTTTTTT. The chain carries TRBV7-2 and TRBJ2-2, with 8 bases identical to TRBD1. After removal of 11 bases from V and 3 bases from J, the junction contained 14 bases not matched to a gene. This CDR3 comprises 16 residues. Per the germline V gene, CDR1 is SGHTA and CDR2 is FQGNSA.

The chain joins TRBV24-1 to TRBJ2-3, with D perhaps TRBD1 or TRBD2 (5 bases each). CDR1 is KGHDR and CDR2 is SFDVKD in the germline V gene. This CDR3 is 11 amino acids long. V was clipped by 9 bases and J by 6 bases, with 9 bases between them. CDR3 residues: CATAWGDTQYF. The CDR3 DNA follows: TGTGCCACCGCTTGGGGGGATACGCAGTATTTT.

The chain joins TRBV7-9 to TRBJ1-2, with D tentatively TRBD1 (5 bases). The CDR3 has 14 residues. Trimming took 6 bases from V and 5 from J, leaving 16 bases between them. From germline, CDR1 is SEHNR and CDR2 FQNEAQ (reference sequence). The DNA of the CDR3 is TGTGCCAGCAGTTTAATCCGGGGGGGGTATGGCTACACCTTC. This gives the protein CASSLIRGGYGYTF.

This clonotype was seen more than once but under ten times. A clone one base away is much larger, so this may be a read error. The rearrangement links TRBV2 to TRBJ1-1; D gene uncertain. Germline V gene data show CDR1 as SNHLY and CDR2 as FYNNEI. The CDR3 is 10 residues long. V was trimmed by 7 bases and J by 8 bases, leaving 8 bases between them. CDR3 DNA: TGTGCCAGCAACGTTGTAGAAGCTTTCTTT. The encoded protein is CASNVVEAFF.

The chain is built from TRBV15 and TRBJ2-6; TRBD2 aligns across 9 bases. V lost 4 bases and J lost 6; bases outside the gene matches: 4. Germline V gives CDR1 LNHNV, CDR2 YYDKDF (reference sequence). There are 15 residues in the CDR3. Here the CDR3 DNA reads TGTGCCACCAGCATCATAGCGGGAGCGGCCAACGTCCTGACTTTC. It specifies CATSIIAGAANVLTF.

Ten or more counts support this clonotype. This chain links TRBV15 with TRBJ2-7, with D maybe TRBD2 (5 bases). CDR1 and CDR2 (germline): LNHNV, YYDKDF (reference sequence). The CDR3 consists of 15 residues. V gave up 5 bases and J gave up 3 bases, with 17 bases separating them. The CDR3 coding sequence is TGTGCCACCAGCGGACCTTCCGGACTCGGCTACGAGCAGTACTTC. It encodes CATSGPSGLGYEQYF.

The chain's CDR3 is CASSLAGGPANTIYF. CDR3 DNA sequence: TGTGCCAGCAGCTTAGCGGGGGGGCCAGCGAACACCATATATTTT. This chain links TRBV7-9 with TRBJ1-3, with D maybe TRBD1 (6 bases). The germline V and J ends were trimmed by 0 bases and 7 bases, with 13 bases remaining between them. The CDR3 loop spans 15 amino acids. Germline CDR1 SEHNR, CDR2 FQNEAQ (reference sequence).

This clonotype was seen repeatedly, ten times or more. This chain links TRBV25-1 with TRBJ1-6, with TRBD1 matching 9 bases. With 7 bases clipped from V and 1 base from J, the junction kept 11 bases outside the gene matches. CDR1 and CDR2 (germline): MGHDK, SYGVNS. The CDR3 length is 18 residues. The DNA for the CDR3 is TGTGCCAGCATGGGAAACAGGGGGCCGAAGTCCTATAATTCACCCCTCCACTTT. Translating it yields CASMGNRGPKSYNSPLHF.

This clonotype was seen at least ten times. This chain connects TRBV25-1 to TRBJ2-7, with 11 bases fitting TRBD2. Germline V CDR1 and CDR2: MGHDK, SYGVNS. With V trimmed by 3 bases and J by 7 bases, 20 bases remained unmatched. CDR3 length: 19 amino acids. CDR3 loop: CASSESISGRAKGVVEQYF. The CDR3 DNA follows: TGTGCCAGCAGTGAGTCGATTAGCGGGAGGGCCAAAGGAGTAGTGGAGCAGTACTTC.

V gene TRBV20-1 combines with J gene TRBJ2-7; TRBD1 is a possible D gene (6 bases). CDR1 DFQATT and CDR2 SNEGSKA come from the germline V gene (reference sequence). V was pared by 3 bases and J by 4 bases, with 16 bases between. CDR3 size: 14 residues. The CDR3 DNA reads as TGCAGTGCTAGGGCTACAGGGAGTAGTTACGAGCAGTACTTC. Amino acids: CSARATGSSYEQYF.

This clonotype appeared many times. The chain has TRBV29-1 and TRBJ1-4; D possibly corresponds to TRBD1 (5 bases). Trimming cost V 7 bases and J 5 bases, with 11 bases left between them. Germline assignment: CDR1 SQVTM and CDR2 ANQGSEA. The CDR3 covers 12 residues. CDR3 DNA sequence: TGCAGCGAAGACAAGGGGAATGAAAAACTGTTTTTT. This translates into CSEDKGNEKLFF.